These T cell receptor beta chains were read from a single sample in a study of CD8+ T cells in alopecia areata. Sequencing used immunoSEQ multiplex PCR; TCRdb keeps in-frame clones, though not all of them. The sample lists about 140,000 clones, roughly 46% occurring once. The sequencing here drew on CD4+ T cells sorted from blood, taken at week 0. Receptor source: a human donor with alopecia areata. The CDR3 runs from the conserved cysteine through the conserved F or W. The order of the fields is clone size, J gene, D gene, V gene, CDR3 protein, CDR3 DNA. D genes are given only for firm matches. Clone size, where shown, is once, few, many, or a class for clones that have expanded.

>-|TRBJ2-4|TRBD1|TRBV5-4
CASSLTGVAVKNIQYF
TGTGCCAGCAGCCTCACAGGGGTTGCCGTCAAAAACATTCAGTACTTC
>-|TRBJ2-7|-|TRBV4-2
CASSYVQGPYEQYF
TGTGCCAGCAGCTATGTACAGGGTCCCTACGAGCAGTACTTC
>few|TRBJ2-7|TRBD1|TRBV7-2
CASSLIGTEIYEQYF
TGTGCCAGCAGCTTAATCGGGACAGAGATCTACGAGCAGTACTTC
>few|TRBJ2-3|-|TRBV6-5
CASTRPSTDTQYF
TGTGCCAGCACTCGACCCAGCACAGATACGCAGTATTTT
>-|TRBJ2-5|-|TRBV11-2
CASSLQETQYF
TGTGCCAGCAGCCTGCAAGAGACCCAGTACTTC
>-|TRBJ2-2|TRBD1|TRBV30
CAWSVGDRLTGELFF
TGTGCCTGGAGTGTTGGGGACAGACTCACCGGGGAGCTGTTTTTT
>-|TRBJ1-5|TRBD1|TRBV2
CASHGTDSNQPQHF
TGTGCCAGCCATGGGACAGATAGCAATCAGCCCCAGCATTTT
>-|TRBJ2-2|-|TRBV7-2
CASSSEALTGELFF
TGTGCCAGCAGCAGTGAGGCCCTCACCGGGGAGCTGTTTTTT
>few|TRBJ2-2|TRBD1|TRBV5-1
CASTGQGGFTGELFF
TGCGCCAGTACTGGACAGGGAGGATTCACCGGGGAGCTGTTTTTT
>-|TRBJ1-3|-|TRBV30
CAWSAPSGNTIYF
TGTGCCTGGAGTGCGCCCTCTGGAAACACCATATATTTT
>-|TRBJ2-3|-|TRBV6-5
CASSRADTQYF
TGTGCCAGCTCGAGGGCAGATACGCAGTATTTT
>-|TRBJ1-1|-|TRBV29-1
CSVGTARGGEAFF
TGCAGCGTTGGGACGGCGCGAGGTGGTGAAGCTTTCTTT
>-|TRBJ2-7|-|TRBV4-1
CASSQDYILASYEQYF
TGCGCCAGCAGCCAAGATTACATCTTGGCATCCTACGAGCAGTACTTC
>-|TRBJ1-2|-|TRBV6-6
CASSYGEVRGYTF
TGTGCCAGCAGTTACGGTGAAGTTAGGGGCTACACCTTC
>-|TRBJ1-1|-|TRBV6-5
CASSYTRTAEAFF
TGTGCCAGCAGTTACACTCGGACGGCTGAAGCTTTCTTT
>few|TRBJ2-3|TRBD1|TRBV29-1
CSVKRTGGRADTQYF
TGCAGCGTTAAGAGAACAGGGGGCCGTGCAGATACGCAGTATTTT
>-|TRBJ2-1|-|TRBV9
CASSVAQTTEQFF
TGTGCCAGCAGCGTAGCTCAGACTACTGAGCAGTTCTTC
>once|TRBJ1-1|TRBD1|TRBV30
CAWSPDRYTEAFF
TGTGCCTGGAGTCCGGACAGGTACACTGAAGCTTTCTTT
>-|TRBJ2-5|-|TRBV29-1
CSVSGMKETQYF
TGCAGCGTCTCTGGTATGAAAGAGACCCAGTACTTC
>-|TRBJ1-1|TRBD1|TRBV29-1
CSVLRGLAEAFF
TGCAGCGTCTTAAGGGGGCTGGCTGAAGCTTTCTTT
>-|TRBJ2-3|-|TRBV10-3
CAISDREADTQYF
TGTGCCATCAGTGACAGGGAGGCAGATACGCAGTATTTT
>few|TRBJ2-5|TRBD2|TRBV29-1
CSVDPPSGLQETQYF
TGCAGCGTTGATCCGCCTAGCGGACTTCAAGAGACCCAGTACTTC
>-|TRBJ2-1|-|TRBV7-8
CASSLEGLWNEQFF
TGTGCCAGCAGCTTAGAGGGGCTCTGGAATGAGCAGTTCTTC
>-|TRBJ2-1|-|TRBV11-1
CASSLRLAQENEQFF
TGTGCCAGCAGCTTAAGGCTTGCTCAAGAAAATGAGCAGTTCTTC
>few|TRBJ2-1|-|TRBV30
CAWNGRNSYNEQFF
TGTGCCTGGAACGGACGGAACTCCTACAATGAGCAGTTCTTC
>few|TRBJ2-2|-|TRBV15
CATSSGRTGGRTGELFF
TGTGCCACCAGCAGCGGCCGGACAGGCGGGAGGACCGGGGAGCTGTTTTTT
>few|TRBJ2-5|-|TRBV7-9
CASSVPSRETQYF
TGTGCCAGCAGCGTCCCCTCTCGCGAGACCCAGTACTTC